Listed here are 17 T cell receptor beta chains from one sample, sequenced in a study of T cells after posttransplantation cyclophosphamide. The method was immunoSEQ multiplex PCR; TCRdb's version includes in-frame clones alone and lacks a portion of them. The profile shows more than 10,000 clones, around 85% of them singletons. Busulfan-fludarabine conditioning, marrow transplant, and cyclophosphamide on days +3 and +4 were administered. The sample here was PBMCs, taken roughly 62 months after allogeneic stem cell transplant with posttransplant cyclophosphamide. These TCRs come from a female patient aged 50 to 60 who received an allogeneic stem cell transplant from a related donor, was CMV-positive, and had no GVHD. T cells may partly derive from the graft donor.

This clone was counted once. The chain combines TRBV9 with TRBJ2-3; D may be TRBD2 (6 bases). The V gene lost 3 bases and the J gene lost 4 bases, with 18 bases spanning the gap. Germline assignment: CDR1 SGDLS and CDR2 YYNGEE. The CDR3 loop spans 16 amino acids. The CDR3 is CASSGGVGGGADTQYF. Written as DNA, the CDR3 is TGTGCCAGCAGCGGGGGGGTGGGAGGTGGTGCAGATACGCAGTATTTT. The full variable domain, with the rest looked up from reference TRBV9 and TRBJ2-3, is DSGVTQTPKHLITATGQRVTLRCSPRSGDLSVYWYQQSLDQGLQFLIQYYNGEERAKGNILERFSAQQFPDLHSELNLSSLELGDSALYFCASSGGVGGGADTQYFGPGTRLTVL.

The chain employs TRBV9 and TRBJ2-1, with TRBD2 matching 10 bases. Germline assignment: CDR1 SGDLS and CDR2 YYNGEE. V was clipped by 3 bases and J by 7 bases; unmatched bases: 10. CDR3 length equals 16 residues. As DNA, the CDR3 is TGTGCCAGCAGCGCCCCCAGAGCGGGAGGGCCTAATGAGCAGTTCTTC. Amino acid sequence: CASSAPRAGGPNEQFF.

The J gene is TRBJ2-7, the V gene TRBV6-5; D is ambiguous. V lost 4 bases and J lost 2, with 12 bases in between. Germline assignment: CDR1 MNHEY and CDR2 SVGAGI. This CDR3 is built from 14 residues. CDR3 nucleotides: TGTGCCAGCAGTTTGGCAGCCCAGGCCTACGAGCAGTACTTC. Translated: CASSLAAQAYEQYF.

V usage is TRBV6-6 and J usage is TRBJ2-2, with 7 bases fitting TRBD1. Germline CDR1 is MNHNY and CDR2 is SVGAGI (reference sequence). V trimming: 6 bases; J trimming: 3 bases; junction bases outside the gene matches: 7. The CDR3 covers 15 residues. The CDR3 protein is CASSPDRVYTGELFF. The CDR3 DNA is TGTGCCAGCAGCCCCGACAGGGTTTACACCGGGGAGCTGTTTTTT.

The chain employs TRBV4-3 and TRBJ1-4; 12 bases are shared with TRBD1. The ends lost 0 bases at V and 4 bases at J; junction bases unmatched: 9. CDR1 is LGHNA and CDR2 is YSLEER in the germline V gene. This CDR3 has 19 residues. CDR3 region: CASSQDVLGQGAHNEKLFF. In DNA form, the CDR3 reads TGCGCCAGCAGCCAAGATGTACTGGGACAGGGGGCTCATAATGAAAAACTGTTTTTT.

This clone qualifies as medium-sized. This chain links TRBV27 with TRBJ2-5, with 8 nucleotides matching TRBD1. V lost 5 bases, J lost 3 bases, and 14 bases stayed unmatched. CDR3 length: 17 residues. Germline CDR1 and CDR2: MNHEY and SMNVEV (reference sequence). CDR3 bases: TGTGCCAGCAGTCCATCCGCCGCGACAGGGGTGAAAGAGACCCAGTACTTC. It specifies CASSPSAATGVKETQYF.

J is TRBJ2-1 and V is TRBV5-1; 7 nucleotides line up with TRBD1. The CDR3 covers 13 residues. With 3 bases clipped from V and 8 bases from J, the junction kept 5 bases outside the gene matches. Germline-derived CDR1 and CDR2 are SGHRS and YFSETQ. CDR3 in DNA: TGCGCCAGCAGCTATCCTGACAGGGATGAGCAGTTCTTC. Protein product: CASSYPDRDEQFF.

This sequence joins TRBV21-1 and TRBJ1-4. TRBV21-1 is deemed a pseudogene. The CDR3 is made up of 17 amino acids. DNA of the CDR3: TGTGCCAGCAGCCGAGGTAAAGGTAGTCGGAGGGGTGAAAGACTGTTTTTT. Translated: CASSRGKGSRRGERLFF.

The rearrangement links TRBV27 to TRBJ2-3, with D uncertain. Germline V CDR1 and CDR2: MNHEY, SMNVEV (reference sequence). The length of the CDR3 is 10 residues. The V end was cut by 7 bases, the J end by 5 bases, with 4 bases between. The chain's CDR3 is CASKRDTQYF. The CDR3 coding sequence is TGTGCCAGCAAGCGAGATACGCAGTATTTT.

Here the CDR3 reads CASTYWTPFRGYEQYF. DNA for the CDR3: TGTGCCAGCACTTACTGGACACCCTTCAGGGGTTACGAGCAGTACTTC. The chain has TRBV28 and TRBJ2-7; weak D call: TRBD1 (6 bases). Germline assignment: CDR1 MDHEN and CDR2 SYDVKM. V lost 7 bases to trimming and J lost 4 bases, with 23 bases between them. The CDR3 runs 16 residues.

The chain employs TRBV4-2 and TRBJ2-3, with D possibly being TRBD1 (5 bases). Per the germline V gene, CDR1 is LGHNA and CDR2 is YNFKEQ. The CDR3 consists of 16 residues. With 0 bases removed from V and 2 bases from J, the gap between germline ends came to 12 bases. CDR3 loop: CASSQDLSTATDTQYF. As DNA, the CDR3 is TGTGCCAGCAGCCAAGACCTTTCGACAGCCACAGATACGCAGTATTTT.

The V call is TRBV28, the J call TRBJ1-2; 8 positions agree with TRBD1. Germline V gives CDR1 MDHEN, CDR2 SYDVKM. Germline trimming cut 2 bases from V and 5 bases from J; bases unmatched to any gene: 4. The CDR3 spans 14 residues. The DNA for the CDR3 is TGTGCCAGCAGTTTAGCAGGGGGCGGGTATGGCTACACCTTC. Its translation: CASSLAGGGYGYTF.

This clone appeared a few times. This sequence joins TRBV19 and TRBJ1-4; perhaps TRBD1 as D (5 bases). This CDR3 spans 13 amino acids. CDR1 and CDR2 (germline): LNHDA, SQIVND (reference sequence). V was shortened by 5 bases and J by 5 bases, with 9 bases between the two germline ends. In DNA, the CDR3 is TGTGCCAGTAGTGTCGACAGAAATGAAAAACTGTTTTTT. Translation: CASSVDRNEKLFF.

CDR3 residues: CASSLLGTANTGELFF. CDR3 nucleotides: TGTGCCAGCAGCTTACTCGGGACAGCTAACACCGGGGAGCTGTTTTTT. The J gene is TRBJ2-2, the V gene TRBV7-7; 7 bases are shared with TRBD1. With V trimmed by 2 bases and J by 2 bases, 5 bases remained unmatched. The CDR3 has 16 residues. The germline V gene has CDR1 SSHAT and CDR2 FNYEAQ (reference sequence).

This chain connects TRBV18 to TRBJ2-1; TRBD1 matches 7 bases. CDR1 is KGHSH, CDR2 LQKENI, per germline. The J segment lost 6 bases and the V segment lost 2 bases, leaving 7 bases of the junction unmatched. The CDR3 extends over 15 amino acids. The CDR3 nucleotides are TGTGCCAGCTCACCAAGACAGGGCCGACTCAATGAGCAGTTCTTC. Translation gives CASSPRQGRLNEQFF. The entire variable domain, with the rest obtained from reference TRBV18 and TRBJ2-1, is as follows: NAGVMQNPRHLVRRRGQEARLRCSPMKGHSHVYWYRQLPEEGLKFMVYLQKENIIDESGMPKERFSAEFPKEGPSILRIQQVVRGDSAAYFCASSPRQGRLNEQFFGPGTRLTVL.

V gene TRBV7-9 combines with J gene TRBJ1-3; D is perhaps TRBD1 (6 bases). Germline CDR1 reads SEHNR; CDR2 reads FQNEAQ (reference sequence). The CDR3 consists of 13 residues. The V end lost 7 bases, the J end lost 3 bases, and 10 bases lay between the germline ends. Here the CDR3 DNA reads TGTGCCAGCACCATAGGGGGTGGAAACACCATATATTTT. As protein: CASTIGGGNTIYF. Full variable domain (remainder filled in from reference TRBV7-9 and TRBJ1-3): DTGVSQNPRHKITKRGQNVTFRCDPISEHNRLYWYRQTLGQGPEFLTYFQNEAQLEKSRLLSDRFSAERPKGSFSTLEIQRTEQGDSAMYLCASTIGGGNTIYFGEGSWLTVV.

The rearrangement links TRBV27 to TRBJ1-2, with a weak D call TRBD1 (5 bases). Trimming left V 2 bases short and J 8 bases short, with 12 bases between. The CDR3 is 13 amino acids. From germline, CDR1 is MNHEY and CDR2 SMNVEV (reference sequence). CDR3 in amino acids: CASSLNRLGGYTF. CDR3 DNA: TGTGCCAGCAGTTTAAACAGGCTGGGAGGCTACACCTTC.